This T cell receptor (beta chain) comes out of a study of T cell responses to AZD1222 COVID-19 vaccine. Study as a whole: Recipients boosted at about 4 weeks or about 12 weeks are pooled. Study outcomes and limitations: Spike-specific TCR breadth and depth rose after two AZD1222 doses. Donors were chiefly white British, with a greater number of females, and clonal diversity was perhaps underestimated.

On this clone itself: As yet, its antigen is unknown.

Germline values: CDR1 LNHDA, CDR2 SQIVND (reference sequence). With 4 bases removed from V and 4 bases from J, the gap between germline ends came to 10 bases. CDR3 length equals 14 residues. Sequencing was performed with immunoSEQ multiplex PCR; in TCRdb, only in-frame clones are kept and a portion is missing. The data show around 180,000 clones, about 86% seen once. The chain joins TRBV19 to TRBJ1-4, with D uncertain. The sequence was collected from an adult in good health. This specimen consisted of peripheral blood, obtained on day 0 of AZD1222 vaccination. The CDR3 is CASSRLRNNEKLFF. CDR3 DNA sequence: TGTGCCAGTAGTAGGTTGCGGAATAATGAAAAACTGTTTTTT.